This T cell receptor beta chain stems from a study of T-cell reconstitution after alpha-beta-depleted transplantation in children. Unique molecular identifiers were used in preparing the TCRbeta library. A single record per CDR3 protein comes from TCRdb applying MiXCR to the PCR reads. Seen here are some 840,000 distinct CDR3 sequences, 15% to 20% observed once, and the top ten hold approximately 5%. This clonotype has more than one count but fewer than ten. Trimming left V 5 bases short and J 2 bases short, with 20 bases between. The CDR3 covers 17 residues. In germline, CDR1 is MNHEY, CDR2 SMNVEV (reference sequence).

This specimen consisted of PBMCs, mostly from graft donor cells, obtained 360 days after TCRalphabeta/CD19-depleted stem cell transplant. The chain employs TRBV27 and TRBJ2-3, with a possible D match to TRBD2 (6 bases). The source is a male patient between 5 and 17 years old who had a stem cell transplant for acute lymphoblastic leukemia, so the T cells may come from the graft donor. CDR3 protein: CASSLITRGGVTDTQYF. Here the CDR3 DNA reads TGTGCCAGCAGTCTTATCACCCGCGGAGGGGTCACAGATACGCAGTATTTT.